What follows are 22 T cell receptor beta chains derived from one specimen sequenced in a study of beta chain features in type 1 diabetes. Every bit of the isolated RNA underwent reverse transcription, so sequencing read expressed TCRB transcripts. Using immunoSEQ multiplex PCR, the repertoire was profiled, and TCRdb retains in-frame clones only, with some absent. The table records more than 85,000 clones, around 40% of them present only once. Material for sequencing was stem cell memory CD4+ T cells from blood. The receptors were gathered from a woman between 18 and 30 years old in good health.

This chain links TRBV7-3 with TRBJ2-1; 11 bases agree with TRBD1. The V and J ends lost 5 bases and 5 bases, in that order; junction bases with no gene match: 5. From germline, CDR1 is SGHTA and CDR2 FQGTGA. The length of the CDR3 is 15 residues. CDR3 in amino acids: CASSRTGGANNEQFF. The CDR3 coding sequence is TGTGCCAGCAGCCGGACAGGGGGCGCGAACAATGAGCAGTTCTTC. Filled out from reference TRBV7-3 and TRBJ2-1, the complete variable domain reads GAGVSQTPSNKVTEKGKYVELRCDPISGHTALYWYRQSLGQGPEFLIYFQGTGAADDSGLPNDRFFAVRPEGSVSTLKIQRTERGDSAVYLCASSRTGGANNEQFFGPGTRLTVL.

The gene calls are TRBV18 and TRBJ1-2, with TRBD1 matching over 11 bases. The CDR3 is 15 residues long. Looked up from germline, CDR1 is KGHSH and CDR2 is LQKENI. V shed 0 bases and J 4 bases; nucleotides not matched to a gene: 1. DNA of the CDR3: TGTGCCAGCTCACCACCCGGGACAGGGGGCTATGGCTACACCTTC. Translation: CASSPPGTGGYGYTF.

This clone came up a few times. The CDR3 loop reads CASSFLSGTSTDTQYF. As DNA, the CDR3 is TGCGCCAGCAGCTTCCTTAGCGGTACTAGCACAGATACGCAGTATTTT. The chain joins TRBV5-1 to TRBJ2-3; the D gene is possibly TRBD2 (6 bases). This CDR3 contains 16 residues. Germline CDR1 and CDR2: SGHRS and YFSETQ. Deletions cut 2 bases from V and 0 bases from J, with 13 bases between.

The rearrangement links TRBV18 to TRBJ1-3; D gene unclear. With 6 bases removed from V and 2 bases from J, the gap between germline ends came to 5 bases. Germline-derived CDR1 and CDR2 are KGHSH and LQKENI. There are 12 residues in the CDR3. CDR3: CASSFPGNTIYF. The CDR3 DNA is TGTGCCAGCTCCTTCCCTGGAAACACCATATATTTT.

This clone was seen more than once but under ten times. The V call is TRBV20-1, the J call TRBJ1-1, with TRBD1 matching over 7 bases. Germline values: CDR1 DFQATT, CDR2 SNEGSKA (reference sequence). The CDR3 runs 11 residues. With V trimmed by 4 bases and J by 5 bases, 1 base remained unmatched. The CDR3 region has the DNA TGCAGTGCTAAGACAGGGACTGAAGCTTTCTTT. Its protein is CSAKTGTEAFF.

CDR3 residues: CASSRQGGFYEQYF. The CDR3 nucleotides read TGTGCCAGTAGCAGGCAGGGTGGTTTCTACGAGCAGTACTTC. This chain joins TRBV19 and TRBJ2-7; a possible D gene is TRBD1 (5 bases). The V end lost 6 bases, the J end lost 3 bases, and 15 bases lay between the germline ends. CDR1 and CDR2 from the germline V gene are LNHDA and SQIVND (reference sequence). CDR3 size: 14 residues.

The chain couples TRBV4-3 to TRBJ2-1, with D unclear. The CDR3 runs 18 residues. Germline lookup yields CDR1 LGHNA and CDR2 YSLEER. V lost 3 bases and J 0 bases, leaving 18 bases between the germline ends. CDR3 nucleotide sequence: TGCGCCAGCAGCCATGCGGCGAGTCGACGGAGCTCCTACAATGAGCAGTTCTTC. This sequence encodes CASSHAASRRSSYNEQFF.

J is TRBJ2-2 and V is TRBV9; the D is unclear. V lost 0 bases and J 0 bases, leaving 3 bases between the germline ends. Per germline, CDR1 SGDLS and CDR2 YYNGEE. The CDR3 is made up of 14 amino acids. The CDR3 coding sequence is TGTGCCAGCAGCGTAGCCGCGAACACCGGGGAGCTGTTTTTT. Its translation: CASSVAANTGELFF.

The chain joins TRBV5-5 to TRBJ2-7; tentative D call: TRBD2 (5 bases). V dropped 4 bases and J dropped 5 bases, with 16 bases sitting between them. The CDR3 length is 14 residues. Germline-derived CDR1 and CDR2 are SGHKS and YYEKEE (reference sequence). The CDR3 sequence: CASSRLIYGNEQYF. The CDR3 bases are TGTGCCAGCAGCCGACTTATTTACGGGAACGAGCAGTACTTC. Drawing the rest from reference TRBV5-5 and TRBJ2-7, the complete variable domain is DAGVTQSPTHLIKTRGQQVTLRCSPISGHKSVSWYQQVLGQGPQFIFQYYEKEERGRGNFPDRFSARQFPNYSSELNVNALLLGDSALYLCASSRLIYGNEQYFGPGTRLTVT.

J is TRBJ1-2 and V is TRBV25-1; 10 nucleotides match TRBD1. There are 14 residues in the CDR3. Losses at the gene ends were 8 bases for V and 4 bases for J; bases not matched to a gene: 7. Per germline, CDR1 MGHDK and CDR2 SYGVNS. The CDR3 loop is CASQRTGGVYGYTF. As DNA, the CDR3 is TGTGCCAGCCAACGGACAGGGGGGGTCTATGGCTACACCTTC.

The rearrangement uses TRBV28 and TRBJ2-7, with a possible D match to TRBD2 (5 bases). The CDR3 covers 12 residues. Trimming removed 3 bases from V and 3 bases from J, with 6 bases in between. Per germline, CDR1 MDHEN and CDR2 SYDVKM. CDR3 region: CASSLGVYEQYF. The CDR3, as DNA: TGTGCCAGCAGTTTGGGAGTCTACGAGCAGTACTTC.

This clone was detected a few times. V is TRBV7-9 and J is TRBJ2-3; D gene unclear. Trimming took 3 bases from V and 0 from J, leaving 16 bases between them. CDR3 length equals 17 residues. Per the germline V gene, CDR1 is SEHNR and CDR2 is FQNEAQ (reference sequence). CDR3 residues: CASSFEVSGLSTDTQYF. In DNA, the CDR3 is TGTGCCAGCAGCTTTGAAGTGTCAGGTCTGAGCACAGATACGCAGTATTTT.

The chain links TRBV7-2 to TRBJ2-5; maybe TRBD2 (5 bases). This CDR3 region has 12 residues. V was cut by 5 bases and J by 1 base, with 5 bases left in between. CDR1 SGHTA and CDR2 FQGNSA come from the germline V gene. The CDR3: CASSSGQETQYF. The CDR3 DNA is TGTGCCAGCAGCAGCGGCCAAGAGACCCAGTACTTC. Full variable domain (rest looked up from reference TRBV7-2 and TRBJ2-5): GAGVSQSPSNKVTEKGKDVELRCDPISGHTALYWYRQSLGQGLEFLIYFQGNSAPDKSGLPSDRFSAERTGGSVSTLTIQRTQQEDSAVYLCASSSGQETQYFGPGTRLLVL.

V and J are TRBV27 and TRBJ2-5; D gene ambiguous. The germline V gene has CDR1 MNHEY and CDR2 SMNVEV (reference sequence). This CDR3 region has 13 residues. Trimming left V 3 bases short and J 5 bases short, with 10 bases between. The chain's CDR3 is CASSFRVTETQYF. DNA for the CDR3: TGTGCCAGCAGTTTTCGGGTCACTGAGACCCAGTACTTC.

This chain connects TRBV28 to TRBJ1-5; 7 nucleotides agree with TRBD1. The CDR3 totals 15 residues. With V trimmed by 5 bases and J by 7 bases, 11 bases remained unmatched. Germline V gene sequence: CDR1 MDHEN, CDR2 SYDVKM. DNA of the CDR3: TGTGCCAGCAGTCAACAGGGGCTTTTGGGGCAGCCCCAGCATTTT. Translated: CASSQQGLLGQPQHF.

This clone was detected a few times. The chain recombines TRBV6-1 with TRBJ2-2; maybe TRBD1 (6 bases). This CDR3 has 13 residues. Per the germline V gene, CDR1 is MNHNS and CDR2 is SASEGT. Trimming took off 6 bases at V and 6 bases at J, with 11 bases between the two ends. CDR3 nucleotides: TGTGCCAGCAGCCACAGGGTGGCCGGGGAGCTGTTTTTT. Translating it yields CASSHRVAGELFF.

This clone showed up just a few times. V usage is TRBV7-9 and J usage is TRBJ2-1; the D gene is possibly TRBD2 (5 bases). V was clipped by 4 bases and J by 4 bases, with 8 bases between them. This CDR3 is built from 13 residues. The V gene's germline CDR1 is SEHNR and CDR2 FQNEAQ (reference sequence). CDR3 coding DNA: TGTGCCAGCAGCTACACTAGTTACAATGAGCAGTTCTTC. Residues: CASSYTSYNEQFF.

The J gene is TRBJ1-1, the V gene TRBV6-5; D unresolved. Trimming cost V 5 bases and J 3 bases, with 13 bases left between them. The CDR3 sequence is 14 residues long. Germline loops: CDR1 MNHEY, CDR2 SVGAGI. This CDR3 reads CASSQSLGYTEAFF. The CDR3 coding sequence is TGTGCCAGCAGTCAATCTCTCGGGTACACTGAAGCTTTCTTT.

This clone has only one observation. This chain connects TRBV5-1 to TRBJ2-1; possibly TRBD1 for D (6 bases). This CDR3 contains 12 residues. The V gene's germline CDR1 is SGHRS and CDR2 YFSETQ. The ends were cut back, 9 bases at V and 8 bases at J, with 15 bases in the middle. In nucleotides, the CDR3 is TGCGCCACGACGACACAGGGCTATGAGCAGTTCTTC. Its translation is CATTTQGYEQFF.

This clone was recorded a few times. V gene TRBV11-1 combines with J gene TRBJ2-7; TRBD2 matches at 10 bases. The CDR3 extends over 16 amino acids. V lost 4 bases and J lost 7; bases outside the gene matches: 13. Germline V lookup: CDR1 SGHAT, CDR2 FQDESV (reference sequence). The CDR3 sequence: CASSSSRLAGAGEQYF. The CDR3, as DNA: TGTGCCAGCAGCTCCTCTCGACTAGCGGGTGCGGGGGAGCAGTACTTC.

The chain couples TRBV28 to TRBJ1-4; D remains ambiguous. V lost 1 base and J lost 10, with 13 bases in between. There are 14 residues in the CDR3. CDR1 is MDHEN, CDR2 SYDVKM, per germline. The CDR3, as DNA: TGTGCCAGCAGTTTATTCGGCAGTAGCTTAAAACTGTTTTTT. This gives the protein CASSLFGSSLKLFF.

This CDR3 reads CASSSAGVGEQYF. CDR3 sequence (DNA): TGTGCCAGCAGTTCTGCGGGAGTGGGCGAGCAGTACTTC. The chain couples TRBV6-5 to TRBJ2-7, with TRBD2 matching over 7 bases. The length of the CDR3 is 13 residues. Germline V gives CDR1 MNHEY, CDR2 SVGAGI. The V gene end was trimmed by 4 bases and the J gene end by 6 bases; junction bases not matched to a gene: 6.